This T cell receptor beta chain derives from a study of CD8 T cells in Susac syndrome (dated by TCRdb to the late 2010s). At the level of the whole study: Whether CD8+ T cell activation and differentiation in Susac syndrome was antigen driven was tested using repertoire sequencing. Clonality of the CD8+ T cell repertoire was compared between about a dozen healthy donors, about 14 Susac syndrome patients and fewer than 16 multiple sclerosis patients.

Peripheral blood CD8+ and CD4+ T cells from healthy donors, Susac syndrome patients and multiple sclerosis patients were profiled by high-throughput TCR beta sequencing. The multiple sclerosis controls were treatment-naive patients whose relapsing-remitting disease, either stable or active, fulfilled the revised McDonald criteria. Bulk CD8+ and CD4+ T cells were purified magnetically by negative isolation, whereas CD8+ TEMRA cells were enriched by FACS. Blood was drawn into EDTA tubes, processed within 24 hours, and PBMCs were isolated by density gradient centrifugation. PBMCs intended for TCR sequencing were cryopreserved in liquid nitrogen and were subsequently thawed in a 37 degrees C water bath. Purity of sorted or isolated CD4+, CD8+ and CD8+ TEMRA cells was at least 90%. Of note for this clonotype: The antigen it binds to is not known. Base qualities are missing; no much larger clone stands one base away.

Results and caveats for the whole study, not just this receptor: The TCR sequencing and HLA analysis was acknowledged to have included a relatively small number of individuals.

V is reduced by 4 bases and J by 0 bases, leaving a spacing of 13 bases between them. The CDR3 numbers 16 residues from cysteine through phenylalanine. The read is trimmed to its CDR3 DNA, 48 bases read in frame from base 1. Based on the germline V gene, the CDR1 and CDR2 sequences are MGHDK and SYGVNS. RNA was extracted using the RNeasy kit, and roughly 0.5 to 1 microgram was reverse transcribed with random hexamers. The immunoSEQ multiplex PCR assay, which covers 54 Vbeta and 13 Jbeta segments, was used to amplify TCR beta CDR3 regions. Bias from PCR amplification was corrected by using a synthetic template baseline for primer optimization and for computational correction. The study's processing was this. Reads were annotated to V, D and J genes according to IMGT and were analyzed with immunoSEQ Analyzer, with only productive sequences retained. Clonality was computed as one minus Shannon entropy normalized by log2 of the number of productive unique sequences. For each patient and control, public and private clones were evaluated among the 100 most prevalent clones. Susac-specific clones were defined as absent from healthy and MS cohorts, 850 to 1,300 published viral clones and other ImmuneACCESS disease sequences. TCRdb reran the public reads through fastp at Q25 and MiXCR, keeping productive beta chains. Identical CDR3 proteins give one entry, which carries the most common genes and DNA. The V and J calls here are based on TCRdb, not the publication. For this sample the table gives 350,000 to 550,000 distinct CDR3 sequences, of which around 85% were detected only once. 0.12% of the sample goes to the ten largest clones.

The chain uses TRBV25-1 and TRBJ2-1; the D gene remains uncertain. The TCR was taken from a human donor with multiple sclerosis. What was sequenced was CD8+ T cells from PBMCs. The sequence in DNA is TGTGCCAGCAGTGGACCAGATATCAGCTCCTACAATGAGCAGTTCTTC. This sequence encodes CASSGPDISSYNEQFF.